Described below is a single T cell receptor beta chain sequence and its context. What antigen it recognizes has not been identified. Base qualities are not recorded, but no much larger clone differs from it by a single base. The library was generated by the immunoSEQ multiplex PCR assay. A mixture of 60 forward primers for TCR Vbeta segments and 13 reverse primers for TCR Jbeta segments was used in the multiplex PCR. The CDR3 region of rearranged TCR beta genes was amplified from genomic DNA with a multiplex PCR assay. The amplified TCR beta libraries were sequenced on the Illumina HiSeq System as 87-base-pair reads. The authors' pipeline ran thus. A later analysis tallied 75 million to 95 million unique TCR beta chains across the roughly 610 repertoires, and around 9.9 million of those chains were shared by two or more donors. Raw reads were error-corrected and collapsed into unique sequences with a nearest-neighbor algorithm that merged closely related sequences to remove PCR and sequencing errors. V, D and J gene segments were assigned by aligning CDR3 sequences to IMGT reference sequences. For a sequence to be retained, a match of at least six nucleotides was required to both a V gene segment and a J gene segment. A rearrangement counted as productive if the CDR3 had no stop codons and remained in frame with V and J, and every other rearrangement counted as non-productive. CDR3 was defined by IMGT convention, running from the second conserved V-encoded cysteine to the conserved J-encoded phenylalanine. The earlier analysis of about 570 of the donors excluded any sequence lacking an unambiguous match to a single V gene segment. An earlier analysis of several hundred of the donors classified V segments as functional when productive rearrangements were above 56.7% and as segregating when the standard deviation between donors was above 5%. To diagnose cytomegalovirus status from the catalog of TCR beta chain sequences, a statistical classification framework was built. In a later analysis, TCR nucleotide sequences were compared against IMGT/GENE-DB human TR gene sequences so that V and J genes could be assigned. A later analysis assigned CDR3 sequences and most-parsimonious VDJ recombination scenarios with the TCRdist pipeline. In a later analysis, every TCR beta chain was defined by the combination of its CDR3 amino acid sequence and its V-gene family, and reads without a unique V-gene family were dropped. To address suspected cross-contamination and a sequencing artifact, a later analysis removed several hundred highly shared, low-generation-probability nucleotide sequences. For each public chain, a later analysis derived a clonal expansion index from normalized ranks of inferred template counts within each repertoire. In a later analysis, generation probabilities were computed using a VDJ recombination model fitted to out-of-frame rearrangements, and the results were checked against IGoR. In a later analysis, TCR-TCR, TCR-HLA and TCR-CMV co-occurrence was scored with hypergeometric tests, and a repertoire-size bias correction was applied to TCR pairs. To estimate false discovery rates, a later analysis permuted the HLA or CMV assignments 20 times. In a later analysis, co-occurring TCRs were grouped with DBSCAN, and TCRdist sequence similarity was added when clustering was performed within HLA-allele-positive subsets. Repertoires with fewer than 30,000 or more than 120,000 public chains, plus five repertoires with anomalous nucleotide sharing, were excluded from co-occurrence clustering. TCRdb provides this immuneACCESS table in a form limited to in-frame rearrangements. Some clones are lacking; in checked studies, under half of them reflect an unresolved V gene, and why the rest are absent is not known. That table gives V, J and clone size, and the DNA gave D and trimming. This sample is represented by around 150,000 clones; roughly 79% of them were singletons. The ten largest clonotypes hold roughly 13% of the sample.

The data originate from a study of cytomegalovirus exposure and HLA in healthy donors (dated 2017 in TCRdb). General notes on the study: An earlier analysis of approximately 600 of the donors reported 250 to 350 Gb of sequence data and more than 90 million unique TCR beta sequences from some 180 million T cells. Class I and class II HLA loci were covered by the typing at four-digit resolution. The study used immunosequencing to profile the T cell repertoires of approximately 640 subjects and linked those repertoires to cytomegalovirus serostatus. A later analysis re-analyzed previously published TCR beta repertoires from about 600 donors and added high-resolution HLA genotyping to study TCR occurrence patterns. An earlier analysis of several hundred of the donors applied high-throughput TCR beta sequencing to assess whether each TCR beta V gene segment acted as functional or pseudogenic. All discovery cohort repertoires had been generated using a single sequencing platform. An early release covering roughly 580 HLA-typed donors comprised approximately 300 gigabases of sequencing data and 65 million to 100 million unique TCR sequences. Donor age, sex, ethnicity and CMV serostatus were collected together with the repertoire data. To predict cytomegalovirus infection status, the study brought together high-throughput TCR immunosequencing, statistical association of individual TCRs with disease status, and machine learning. Typing coverage differed by locus: A, B, C, DRB1 and DQB1 were typed in roughly 620-630 donors, DQA1 in 500 to 550, DPA1 in 600 to 610, and DPB1 in 450 to 480. On average, 235,054 unique TCR beta nucleotide sequences were sequenced per donor among a few hundred genotyped donors of the cohort, with roughly 18% of those sequences being non-productive. About 5 DR-DQ haplotypes were handled as single units for association and clustering, since linkage in the cohort was strong. A separate validation cohort of roughly 120 different subjects was used in addition to the roughly 640-subject first cohort. Rather than drawing on any new phenotypic data, the later analysis identified candidate immune exposures from TCR beta sequences and the way those sequences occurred across donors. Genome-wide SNP genotypes for about 65% of the roughly 670 donors were used in a later genetic analysis, which treated that subset as a discovery cohort. Among the roughly 400 genotyped donors, 81% belonged to the genetic ancestry cluster associated with self-reported Caucasian donors. The study aimed to test whether signatures of past pathogen exposure could be identified by cataloging public T cell receptors.

Study-wide conclusions, independent of this receptor: The classifier was reported to diagnose cytomegalovirus status with high specificity and sensitivity in both the original cohort and the validation cohort. A cluster of highly shared sequence variants was judged likely to be a technical artifact of the sequencing pipeline. In this cohort, only TCR beta chains were sequenced, and detectable features were limited by the absence of alpha or paired-chain data. For the cohort, immune exposure information was limited to CMV serostatus. Presence/absence analyses assumed roughly uniform sequencing depth across donors, an assumption that may not hold. In a later analysis, HLA-associated TCR beta chains were found to be more clonally expanded and to have lower generation probabilities than equally common non-associated chains. Compared with the approximately 710-donor mean, donors in an Asian-associated ancestry cluster had fewer N-insertions in productive TCRs, according to a later genetic analysis. Linkage disequilibrium might explain the correlated functional status among segregating V segments, but an unknown experimental factor could not be excluded. A further reported finding was that TCR beta sequences accurately predicted the HLA-A and HLA-B alleles for most subjects in the first cohort. Several of the top co-occurrence clusters appeared to be linked to parvovirus B19, influenza, CMV and Epstein-Barr virus, according to a later analysis. When HLA alleles, especially DR and DQ, strongly co-occurred, attributing TCR associations to individual alleles was difficult. According to a later analysis, TCR association rates differed among HLA loci, with DRB1 alleles showing the most associated TCRs and HLA-C alleles showing the fewest. An association between a missense DCLRE1C variant and V-gene and J-gene trimming of TCR beta chains was found in a later genetic analysis and replicated in an independent cohort. A later analysis found that most CMV-associated TCR beta chains appeared HLA-restricted, with HLA associations seemingly driven largely by CMV exposure. While some public TCRs were present in many individuals, most TCR sequences turned up only very rarely across donors. The study listed over 150 TCR beta chains as associated with cytomegalovirus. In an earlier analysis of around 600 of the donors, most TCR beta V segments were observed in productive rearrangements about 90% or about 30% of the time, broadly matching IMGT annotations. Because HLA typing was unavailable for some donors at each locus, only the typed subset was used in association tests. The authors suggested that the approach could potentially be extended to other disease states and immunological phenotypes. Specific HLA alleles were associated with roughly 16,000 TCR beta sequences at a false discovery rate of 0.05 in a later analysis. Because counts were too low, more than 15 rarely observed V segments, including chromosome 9 orphons, were left out of the earlier analysis of about 500 of the donors. Some IMGT-functional V segments, including TRBV6-2 and TRBV6-3, could not be distinguished by the 87-base-pair reads and were therefore excluded. Three of the identified cytomegalovirus-associated TCR beta chains were confirmed in vitro to be specific for cytomegalovirus antigens.

The cohort was made up of hundreds of healthy bone marrow donors. At the time of sampling, every cohort member was nominally healthy, though immune exposures that went unrecorded were likely present. The donor was CMV seronegative and belonged to the group of roughly 330 seronegative cohort members. A peripheral blood sample was collected from each donor, and TCR beta sequencing was performed on peripheral blood mononuclear cells. Genomic DNA was extracted from the blood cell samples with the Qiagen DNeasy Blood Extraction Kit. At the junction V is shortened by 3 bases and J by 3 bases, with 12 bases in between. The germline V gene (reference sequence) yields LNHDA for CDR1 and SQIVND for CDR2. Reading from cysteine to phenylalanine, the CDR3 counts 14 amino acids. Only the CDR3 DNA is retained, 42 bases long and in frame from the first base.

This TCR was sampled from a woman aged 45-65 years in good health and CMV-seronegative. In this chain, TRBV19 is recombined with TRBJ2-7; TRBD2 could be the D gene, as 6 bases match. Sequenced input: PBMCs. The CDR3 is CASSIEASVYEQYF. The DNA sequence is as follows: TGTGCCAGTAGTATCGAGGCTAGCGTCTACGAGCAGTACTTC.